The 13 T cell receptor beta chains below were found in one sample sequenced in a study of blood T cell repertoires in COVID-19 (dated by TCRdb to the early 2020s). Library creation used the immunoSEQ multiplex PCR assay. TCRdb obtained this table from immuneACCESS and retained in-frame rearrangements with V and J assigned. These tables miss some clones; where compared with another copy, unresolved V genes account for less than half of the shortfall, and the remainder is unexplained. Within this sample are 150,000 or so clones, with 85% to 90% of them counted one time only. Of the sample, about 15% falls within the top ten clones. Material for sequencing was peripheral blood. These receptors came from a middle-aged woman with acute or convalescent COVID-19.

The chain joins TRBV7-9 to TRBJ1-5, with D perhaps matching TRBD1 (5 bases). The CDR3 has 11 amino acids. The V and J ends lost 11 bases and 2 bases respectively, with 7 bases between them. Germline V CDR1 and CDR2: SEHNR, FQNEAQ (reference sequence). In DNA form, the CDR3 reads TGTGCCGGGGGGGGCAATCAGCCCCAGCATTTT. This encodes CAGGGNQPQHF. Together with reference TRBV7-9 and TRBJ1-5, the CDR3 gives the full variable domain: DTGVSQNPRHKITKRGQNVTFRCDPISEHNRLYWYRQTLGQGPEFLTYFQNEAQLEKSRLLSDRFSAERPKGSFSTLEIQRTEQGDSAMYLCAGGGNQPQHFGDGTRLSIL.

The chain carries TRBV10-2 and TRBJ2-7, with unresolved D. V dropped 1 base and J dropped 2 bases, with 6 bases sitting between them. Germline values: CDR1 WSHSY, CDR2 SAAADI. This CDR3 region has 13 residues. In DNA, the CDR3 is TGCGCCAGCAGTGAGTTCAGGCCCTACGAGCAGTACTTC. As protein: CASSEFRPYEQYF.

The sample holds a few counts of this clone. V is TRBV29-1 and J is TRBJ2-7, with 7 bases lining up with TRBD1. The CDR3 is made up of 14 amino acids. The V gene end was trimmed by 3 bases and the J gene end by 1 base; junction bases not matched to a gene: 6. Germline CDR1 SQVTM, CDR2 ANQGSEA. In nucleotides, the CDR3 is TGCAGCGTTGACTCCGGGACAGCATCCTACGAGCAGTACTTC. It specifies CSVDSGTASYEQYF.

V gene TRBV3-1 (or the pseudogene TRBV3-2) combines with J gene TRBJ2-2, with a possible D match to TRBD1 (5 bases). Trimming left V 5 bases short and J 4 bases short, with 8 bases between. Germline CDR1 and CDR2: LGHDT and YNNKEL (reference sequence). The CDR3 runs 13 residues. The CDR3 region is CASSNQGTGELFF. For the CDR3, the DNA is TGTGCCAGCAGCAATCAGGGCACCGGGGAGCTGTTTTTT.

The chain joins TRBV27 to TRBJ2-7, with D perhaps TRBD1 (6 bases). CDR1 is MNHEY and CDR2 is SMNVEV in the germline V gene (reference sequence). The CDR3 totals 13 residues. The V and J ends lost 2 bases and 4 bases respectively, with 9 bases between them. This CDR3 reads CASSLLQGYEQYF. For the CDR3, the DNA is TGTGCCAGCAGTTTACTACAGGGATACGAGCAGTACTTC.

The CDR3 reads CATSDLLGGTGYNEQFF. The DNA of the CDR3 is TGTGCCACCAGTGATTTGCTAGGGGGGACAGGGTACAATGAGCAGTTCTTC. This chain connects TRBV24-1 to TRBJ2-1; TRBD1 agrees at 9 bases. The V gene end was trimmed by 0 bases and the J gene end by 4 bases; junction bases not matched to a gene: 6. The germline V gene has CDR1 KGHDR and CDR2 SFDVKD. The CDR3 extends over 17 amino acids.

The genes are TRBV7-8 and TRBJ1-2; 10 bases map to TRBD1. Germline assignment: CDR1 SGHVS and CDR2 FQNEAQ. Trimming removed 5 bases from V and 3 bases from J; junction bases left unmatched: 9. The CDR3 is 16 residues long. CDR3: CASSLRTGGMDYGYTF. The CDR3 DNA sequence: TGTGCCAGCAGCCTTCGGACAGGGGGTATGGACTATGGCTACACCTTC.

This clone has a single count. The J gene is TRBJ2-1, the V gene TRBV3-1 (or the pseudogene TRBV3-2), with D maybe TRBD2 (6 bases). CDR1 LGHDT and CDR2 YNNKEL come from the germline V gene (reference sequence). CDR3 length: 14 amino acids. Trimming shortened V by 2 bases and J by 6 bases, and 11 bases separated the two germline ends. The CDR3 coding sequence is TGTGCCAGCAGCCAACGCGGGACGATCAATGAGCAGTTCTTC. This sequence encodes CASSQRGTINEQFF.

V gene TRBV7-9 combines with J gene TRBJ2-7; 13 bases match TRBD2. The germline V gene has CDR1 SEHNR and CDR2 FQNEAQ (reference sequence). With V trimmed by 6 bases and J by 5 bases, 4 bases remained unmatched. The CDR3 contains 14 residues. Written as DNA, the CDR3 is TGTGCCAGCAGACAAGGACTAGCGGGAGACGAGCAGTACTTC. Its protein is CASRQGLAGDEQYF.

The sample holds one count of this clone. The J gene is TRBJ2-5, the V gene TRBV29-1, with 7 bases fitting TRBD2. CDR1 and CDR2 (germline): SQVTM, ANQGSEA. The CDR3 is made up of 13 amino acids. V was clipped by 8 bases and J by 2 bases; unmatched bases: 8. The CDR3 nucleotides read TGCAGCATCAATGGGGGGGGACAAGAGACCCAGTACTTC. It yields the protein CSINGGGQETQYF.

This chain links TRBV28 with TRBJ2-7, with D unclear. Germline CDR1 reads MDHEN; CDR2 reads SYDVKM. This CDR3 is built from 18 residues. Trimming took off 3 bases at V and 0 bases at J, with 21 bases between the two ends. The CDR3 loop reads CASSFHPEKTPYSYEQYF. For the CDR3, the DNA is TGTGCCAGCAGTTTCCACCCCGAAAAGACACCTTACTCCTACGAGCAGTACTTC. The variable domain in full, with the rest retrieved from reference TRBV28 and TRBJ2-7, is DVKVTQSSRYLVKRTGEKVFLECVQDMDHENMFWYRQDPGLGLRLIYFSYDVKMKEKGDIPEGYSVSREKKERFSLILESASTNQTSMYLCASSFHPEKTPYSYEQYFGPGTRLTVT.

The genes are TRBV29-1 and TRBJ1-5; 7 bases are a match to TRBD1. The CDR3 totals 15 residues. Germline CDR1 is SQVTM and CDR2 is ANQGSEA. The V segment lost 6 bases and the J segment 2 bases; nucleotides outside the gene matches: 10. As DNA, the CDR3 is TGCAGCGTCGCCTCTACAGGGGAAGGCAATCAGCCCCAGCATTTT. It translates to CSVASTGEGNQPQHF.

As DNA, the CDR3 is TGCGCCAGCAGCTTGGCCCAGACCAGGGGGGATACGCAGTATTTT. Its protein is CASSLAQTRGDTQYF. The chain employs TRBV5-1 and TRBJ2-3; 7 nucleotides agree with TRBD1. The CDR3 has 15 residues. V was clipped by 0 bases and J by 6 bases; unmatched bases: 7. Germline CDR1 reads SGHRS; CDR2 reads YFSETQ.